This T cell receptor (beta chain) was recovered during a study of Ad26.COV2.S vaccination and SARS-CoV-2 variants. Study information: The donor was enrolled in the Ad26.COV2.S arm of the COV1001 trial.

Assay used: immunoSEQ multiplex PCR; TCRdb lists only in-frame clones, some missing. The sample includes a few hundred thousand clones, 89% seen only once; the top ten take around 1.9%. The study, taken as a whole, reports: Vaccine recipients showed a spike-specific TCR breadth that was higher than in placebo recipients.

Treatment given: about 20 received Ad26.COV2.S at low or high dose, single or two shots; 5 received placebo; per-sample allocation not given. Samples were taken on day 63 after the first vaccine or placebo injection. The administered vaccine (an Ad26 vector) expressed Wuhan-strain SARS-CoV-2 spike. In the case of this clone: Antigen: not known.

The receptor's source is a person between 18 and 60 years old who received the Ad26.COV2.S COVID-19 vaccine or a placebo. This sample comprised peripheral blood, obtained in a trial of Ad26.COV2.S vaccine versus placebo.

CDR3 sequence: CASSLLGQGSDTQYF. The CDR3 DNA reads as TGCGCCAGCAGCTTGTTGGGACAGGGTAGCGATACGCAGTATTTT. The genes are TRBV5-1 and TRBJ2-3, with 9 bases matching TRBD1. CDR1 and CDR2 from the germline V gene are SGHRS and YFSETQ. Unmatched junction bases numbered 6, after V lost 1 base and J lost 6 bases. The CDR3 spans 15 residues.